This T cell receptor (beta chain) was documented in a study of T cell responses to AZD1222 COVID-19 vaccine. Produced via immunoSEQ multiplex PCR; TCRdb's table is partial and in-frame only. The repertoire holds over 45,000 clones, with over 75% as singletons. V trimming: 3 bases; J trimming: 2 bases; junction bases outside the gene matches: 0. This CDR3 spans 13 amino acids. CDR1 PRHDT and CDR2 FYEKMQ come from the germline V gene (reference sequence). The receptor's source is an adult who received the AZD1222 COVID-19 vaccine. The chain is built from TRBV13 and TRBJ1-2; TRBD1 agrees at 7 bases. This specimen consisted of peripheral blood, obtained 28 days after the second AZD1222 dose. This chain's CDR3 is CASSLTGNYGYTF. The CDR3 DNA sequence: TGTGCCAGCAGCTTGACAGGGAACTATGGCTACACCTTC.